Here is one TCR beta chain with its context. This clone has just one count. No antigen is known for it. Per-base qualities were not stored, and no clone one base away is much larger. The cohort consisted of more than 650 healthy bone marrow donors. At the time of sampling, every cohort member was nominally healthy, though immune exposures that went unrecorded were likely present. The donor tested CMV seronegative and was one of the 352 seronegative cohort members. Every donor gave a peripheral blood sample, and the peripheral blood mononuclear cells from that sample were used for TCR beta sequencing. The Qiagen DNeasy Blood Extraction Kit was used to extract genomic DNA from the blood cell samples. This sample was included in a study of cytomegalovirus exposure and HLA in healthy donors (dated by TCRdb to 2016 to 2017). Regarding the study in general: In an earlier analysis of 587 of the donors, roughly 300 Gb of sequence data and 100 million or so unique TCR beta sequences from 150 million to 200 million T cells were reported. An early release that covered roughly 600 HLA-typed donors contained approximately 300 gigabases of sequencing data and tens of millions of unique TCR sequences. Among the approximately 400 genotyped donors, around 81% belonged to the genetic ancestry cluster associated with self-reported Caucasian donors. The study aimed to test whether signatures of past pathogen exposure could be identified by cataloging public T cell receptors. The T cell repertoires of about 700 subjects were profiled by immunosequencing and related to cytomegalovirus serostatus. A separate validation cohort of 100 to 150 different subjects was used in addition to the 666-subject first cohort. The study combined high-throughput TCR immunosequencing, statistical association of individual TCRs with disease status, and machine learning to predict cytomegalovirus infection status. To study patterns of TCR occurrence, a later analysis re-analyzed previously published TCR beta repertoires from just over 650 donors and added high-resolution HLA genotyping. In the later analysis, no new phenotypic data were used to find candidate immune exposures; instead, reliance was placed on TCR beta sequences and their occurrence across donors. An earlier analysis of approximately 630 of the donors applied high-throughput TCR beta sequencing to assess whether each TCR beta V gene segment acted as functional or pseudogenic. Donor age, sex, ethnicity and CMV serostatus were collected together with the repertoire data. A later genetic analysis used genome-wide SNP genotypes for about 55% of the 666 donors, treating that subset as a discovery cohort. Every repertoire in the discovery cohort had been generated on one and the same sequencing platform. Both class I and class II loci were covered by HLA typing, at four-digit resolution. The number of typed donors differed by locus: 629-630 for A, B, C, DRB1 and DQB1; some 540 for DQA1; 606 for DPA1; and 400 to 480 for DPB1. A few DR-DQ haplotypes were treated as single units for association and clustering because of strong linkage in the cohort. On average, 235,054 unique TCR beta nucleotide sequences were sequenced per donor among 300 to 500 genotyped donors of the cohort, with 15% to 20% of those sequences being non-productive. Broad study findings and their caveats: Most CMV-associated TCR beta chains appeared to be HLA-restricted in a later analysis, and the HLA associations seemed to be driven largely by CMV exposure. A later analysis associated 15,000 or so TCR beta sequences with specific HLA alleles at a false discovery rate of 0.05. While some public TCRs were present in many individuals, most TCR sequences turned up only very rarely across donors. Assigning TCR associations to individual alleles was difficult when HLA alleles, especially DR and DQ, strongly co-occurred. The cohort was sequenced for TCR beta chains only, and without alpha or paired-chain data the features that could be detected were limited. The only immune exposure information available for the cohort was CMV serostatus. A later genetic analysis reported fewer N-insertions in productive TCRs among donors in an Asian-associated ancestry cluster than the approximately 700-donor mean. A few of the identified cytomegalovirus-associated TCR beta chains were confirmed in vitro to be specific for cytomegalovirus antigens. Some IMGT-functional V segments, including TRBV6-2 and TRBV6-3, could not be distinguished by the 87-base-pair reads and were therefore excluded. A later analysis reported that several top co-occurrence clusters appeared linked to parvovirus B19, influenza, CMV and Epstein-Barr virus. A further reported finding was that TCR beta sequences accurately predicted the HLA-A and HLA-B alleles for most subjects in the first cohort. A later analysis found that HLA-associated TCR beta chains were more clonally expanded and had lower generation probabilities than equally common non-associated chains. The study listed 150 to 200 TCR beta chains as associated with cytomegalovirus. Because HLA typing was missing for some donors at each locus, association tests included only the typed subset. Broadly in line with IMGT annotations, most TCR beta V segments showed up in productive rearrangements about 87% or about 30% of the time in an earlier analysis of several hundred of the donors. The presence/absence analyses assumed that sequencing depth was roughly uniform across donors, and that assumption may not be true. According to the authors, the approach could potentially be generalized to other disease states and immunological phenotypes. Cytomegalovirus status was reported to be diagnosed by the classifier with high specificity and sensitivity in both the original and validation cohorts. V-gene and J-gene trimming of TCR beta chains was associated with a missense DCLRE1C variant in a later genetic analysis, and the association was replicated in an independent cohort. The earlier analysis of about 600 of the donors excluded 15 to 20 rarely observed V segments, including chromosome 9 orphons, because counts were too low. Linkage disequilibrium might explain the correlated functional status among segregating V segments, but an unknown experimental factor could not be excluded. In a later analysis, TCR association rates were found to vary across HLA loci, with the most associated TCRs seen for DRB1 alleles and the fewest for HLA-C alleles. A cluster of highly shared sequence variants was judged likely to represent a technical artifact of the sequencing pipeline.

The library was made by the immunoSEQ multiplex PCR assay. The multiplex PCR relied on a mix of 60 forward primers for TCR Vbeta segments and 13 reverse primers for TCR Jbeta segments. Amplification of the CDR3 region of rearranged TCR beta genes was performed with a multiplex PCR assay on genomic DNA. Amplified TCR beta libraries were sequenced as 87-base-pair reads on the Illumina HiSeq System. The study's own analysis went as follows. In a later analysis, tens of millions of unique TCR beta chains were counted across the 500 to 850 repertoires, and around 11 million of these chains were shared by at least two donors. To remove PCR and sequencing errors, raw reads were error-corrected and collapsed into unique sequences using a nearest-neighbor algorithm that merged closely related sequences. To assign V, D and J gene segments, CDR3 sequences were aligned to IMGT reference sequences. For a sequence to be retained, at least a six-nucleotide match to both a V gene segment and a J gene segment was required. Rearrangements were classified as productive when the CDR3 lacked stop codons and remained in frame with V and J, and all other rearrangements were classified as non-productive. Following IMGT convention, CDR3 was defined as the stretch from the second conserved V-encoded cysteine up to the conserved J-encoded phenylalanine. Sequences without an unambiguous match to a single V gene segment were excluded from the earlier analysis of a few hundred of the donors. In an earlier analysis of 450 to 700 of the donors, V segments were called functional above 56.7% productive rearrangements and were called segregating when the between-donor standard deviation exceeded 5%. A statistical classification framework was developed to diagnose cytomegalovirus status using the catalog of TCR beta chain sequences. In a later analysis, TCR nucleotide sequences were compared against IMGT/GENE-DB human TR gene sequences so that V and J genes could be assigned. The TCRdist pipeline was used in a later analysis to assign CDR3 sequences and most-parsimonious VDJ recombination scenarios. In a later analysis, every TCR beta chain was defined by the combination of its CDR3 amino acid sequence and its V-gene family, and reads without a unique V-gene family were dropped. As a way to deal with suspected cross-contamination and a sequencing artifact, a later analysis dropped 500 to 700 nucleotide sequences that were highly shared and had low generation probability. A later analysis calculated a clonal expansion index for each public chain from normalized within-repertoire ranks of inferred template counts. A later analysis computed generation probabilities with a VDJ recombination model fitted to out-of-frame rearrangements, and checked the results against IGoR. In a later analysis, TCR-TCR, TCR-HLA and TCR-CMV co-occurrence was scored with hypergeometric tests, and a repertoire-size bias correction was applied to TCR pairs. A later analysis estimated false discovery rates by permuting HLA or CMV assignments 20 times. A later analysis grouped co-occurring TCRs with DBSCAN, adding TCRdist sequence similarity when clustering within HLA-allele-positive subsets. Repertoires with fewer than 30,000 or more than 120,000 public chains were left out of co-occurrence clustering, as were about five repertoires with anomalous nucleotide sharing. This is the immuneACCESS table as TCRdb keeps it, with only in-frame sequences that have V and J called. A part of the clones is gone; compared with another copy, unresolved V genes explain less than half, and the rest is unexplained. That table is the source of V, J and clone size, and D and trimming were worked out from the DNA. For this sample there are about 140,000 clones; approximately 83% appear just once. Of the sample, around 1.9% is held by the ten largest clones.

V has 3 bases trimmed and J has 14 bases trimmed; junction bases matching no gene number 3. The germline V gene sets CDR1 to MDHEN and CDR2 to SYDVKM. The CDR3 holds 11 amino acids from the cysteine to the phenylalanine. The kept DNA is CDR3 alone, 33 bases in frame from the first base. Sequencing was done on a sample of PBMCs. The chain joins TRBV28 to TRBJ1-5, and 8 bases in between align with TRBD1. The receptor comes from a woman between 40 and 55 years old in good health and CMV-seronegative. The DNA sequence is given as TGTGCCAGCAGTTTTCAGGGGGCCAAGCATTTT. It translates to CASSFQGAKHF.